Listed here are 21 T cell receptor beta chains from one sample, sequenced in a study of cytomegalovirus exposure and HLA in healthy donors. The PCR ran on 60 Vbeta and 13 Jbeta primers. Produced via immunoSEQ multiplex PCR; TCRdb's table is partial and in-frame only. The sample consists of about 140,000 clones, roughly four fifths of them appearing once. Sequencing used PBMCs. The origin of the receptors is a woman between 45 and 65 years old in good health and CMV-seronegative.

V usage is TRBV5-6 and J usage is TRBJ2-4; D might be TRBD1 (6 bases). CDR3 size: 13 residues. V was cut by 0 bases and J by 9 bases, with 10 bases left in between. The germline V gene has CDR1 SGHDT and CDR2 YYEEEE. The CDR3 nucleotides read TGTGCCAGCAGCTTGGACAGGGACGGCATTCAGTACTTC. Translated, it gives CASSLDRDGIQYF.

The chain joins TRBV7-6 to TRBJ1-4; 9 bases match TRBD1. This CDR3 has 16 amino acids. Germline CDR1 and CDR2: SGHVS and FNYEAQ. J gave up 3 bases and V 1 base, and 3 bases lay outside the gene matches. The CDR3 DNA reads as TGTGCCAGCAGCTTAGTACAGGGGGCGTCTAATGAAAAACTGTTTTTT. Its translation: CASSLVQGASNEKLFF.

The V gene is TRBV19, the J gene TRBJ1-2; 10 bases fit TRBD1. The CDR3 has 15 residues. Germline values: CDR1 LNHDA, CDR2 SQIVND (reference sequence). J lost 4 bases, V lost 6 bases, and 8 bases had no gene match. CDR3 DNA sequence: TGTGCCAGTAGATCCCGGGACAGGGGTTCCTATGGCTACACCTTC. Translating it yields CASRSRDRGSYGYTF.

This clone was picked up a small number of times. This rearrangement joins TRBV11-2 to TRBJ2-1, with 9 bases matching TRBD1. Per the germline V gene, CDR1 is SGHAT and CDR2 is FQNNGV. Trimming cost V 0 bases and J 8 bases; bases outside gene matches: 11. This CDR3 region has 17 residues. The CDR3 nucleotides are TGTGCCAGCAGCTTAGATAGGGGGACAGGGAACCTCCATGAGCAGTTCTTC. Protein sequence: CASSLDRGTGNLHEQFF.

This clone was counted only a few times. The V gene is TRBV20-1, the J gene TRBJ1-1; TRBD1 agrees at 7 bases. V shed 8 bases and J 5 bases; nucleotides not matched to a gene: 5. CDR1 DFQATT and CDR2 SNEGSKA come from the germline V gene (reference sequence). The length of the CDR3 is 11 residues. The CDR3 protein is CSTTGETEAFF. The CDR3 nucleotides read TGCAGTACCACAGGGGAAACTGAAGCTTTCTTT.

J is TRBJ2-7 and V is TRBV28; tentative D call: TRBD1 (5 bases). The CDR3 is 14 amino acids. The V gene's germline CDR1 is MDHEN and CDR2 SYDVKM. V lost 1 base and J lost 2, with 9 bases in between. CDR3 loop: CASSLFRQTYEQYF. The CDR3 DNA is TGTGCCAGCAGTTTATTCCGACAGACCTACGAGCAGTACTTC.

This chain links TRBV13 with TRBJ2-1; a weak D match, TRBD2 (6 bases). Per germline, CDR1 PRHDT and CDR2 FYEKMQ (reference sequence). This CDR3 has 13 residues. Trimming left V 5 bases short and J 6 bases short, with 11 bases between. CDR3 nucleotides: TGTGCCAGCAGCCCCCGGGGGTTCAATGAGCAGTTCTTC. Encoded protein: CASSPRGFNEQFF.

V usage is TRBV10-3 and J usage is TRBJ2-7, with 11 bases matching TRBD2. V shed 10 bases and J 3 bases; nucleotides not matched to a gene: 5. The CDR3 runs to 13 residues. The germline V gene has CDR1 ENHRY and CDR2 SYGVKD. The CDR3 DNA reads TGTGCCACTATGACTAGCGGGGTCTACGAGCAGTACTTC. Translated: CATMTSGVYEQYF.

This clone appeared a few times. This rearrangement joins TRBV27 to TRBJ2-3; D might be TRBD2 (6 bases). Trimming stripped 1 base from V and 3 bases from J, with 11 bases between. Germline CDR1 and CDR2: MNHEY and SMNVEV (reference sequence). The CDR3 totals 15 residues. The CDR3 nucleotides read TGTGCCAGCAGTTTATTTTGGAGGGATACAGATACGCAGTATTTT. Encoded protein: CASSLFWRDTDTQYF.

The chain has TRBV11-1 and TRBJ2-7; TRBD2 might be the D (5 bases). Between the trimmed V and J ends, which lost 1 base and 1 base, there was a span of 8 bases. The CDR3 consists of 14 residues. The germline V gene encodes CDR1 SGHAT and CDR2 FQDESV (reference sequence). The CDR3 spells CASSLGGSSYEQYF. In DNA form, the CDR3 reads TGTGCCAGCAGCTTAGGAGGGTCATCCTACGAGCAGTACTTC.

This sequence joins TRBV11-3 and TRBJ2-7; no firm D call. Per germline, CDR1 SGHNT and CDR2 YENEEA. V gave up 4 bases and J gave up 3 bases, with 10 bases separating them. The CDR3 is 13 residues long. CDR3 nucleotides: TGTGCCAGCAGCTCTGATAACAACTACGAGCAGTACTTC. It is translated as CASSSDNNYEQYF.

The chain is built from TRBV6-5 and TRBJ1-2; perhaps TRBD1 as D (5 bases). This CDR3 is 12 amino acids long. Germline CDR1 and CDR2: MNHEY and SVGAGI. The germline V and J ends were trimmed by 6 bases and 7 bases, with 12 bases remaining between them. The CDR3 reads CASRGGFLGYTF. The CDR3 bases are TGTGCCAGCAGGGGGGGGTTTCTTGGCTACACCTTC.

The chain links TRBV7-9 to TRBJ2-7, with TRBD1 identical over 8 bases. V lost 5 bases to trimming and J lost 3 bases; unmatched junction nucleotides: 6. The CDR3 runs 14 residues. Germline V gene sequence: CDR1 SEHNR, CDR2 FQNEAQ (reference sequence). The CDR3 DNA is TGTGCCAGCAGCCCCCGGGACAGGTACTACGAGCAGTACTTC. It yields the protein CASSPRDRYYEQYF.

In this sample, this clone turned up a few times. The CDR3 region is CASSLRAPSSGANVLTF. The CDR3 coding sequence is TGTGCCAGCAGTTTGAGGGCGCCGAGCTCTGGGGCCAACGTCCTGACTTTC. The V and J genes are TRBV27 and TRBJ2-6; a possible D gene is TRBD2 (5 bases). Trimming took off 3 bases at V and 0 bases at J, with 12 bases between the two ends. This CDR3 is 17 amino acids long. The germline gives CDR1 MNHEY, CDR2 SMNVEV (reference sequence).

The gene calls are TRBV9 and TRBJ1-2; 10 bases match TRBD1. This CDR3 comprises 14 residues. Losses at the gene ends were 0 bases for V and 8 bases for J; bases not matched to a gene: 4. Germline-derived CDR1 and CDR2 are SGDLS and YYNGEE. The CDR3, as DNA: TGTGCCAGCAGCGTAGGAGACAGGGGGCAAGGCTACACCTTC. Encoded protein: CASSVGDRGQGYTF. Based on the CDR3 plus reference TRBV9 and TRBJ1-2, the full variable domain is DSGVTQTPKHLITATGQRVTLRCSPRSGDLSVYWYQQSLDQGLQFLIQYYNGEERAKGNILERFSAQQFPDLHSELNLSSLELGDSALYFCASSVGDRGQGYTFGSGTRLTVV.

This clone appeared a few times. This chain links TRBV30 with TRBJ1-5; D unresolved. The CDR3 totals 13 residues. Trimming left V 4 bases short and J 0 bases short, with 7 bases between. Looked up from germline, CDR1 is GTSNPN and CDR2 is SVGIG (reference sequence). The CDR3 region has the DNA TGTGCCTGGACACAAGATAGCAATCAGCCCCAGCATTTT. It encodes CAWTQDSNQPQHF.

J is TRBJ2-3 and V is TRBV6-1; 8 positions agree with TRBD2. The CDR3 totals 15 residues. Germline loops: CDR1 MNHNS, CDR2 SASEGT. With 11 bases clipped from V and 2 bases from J, the junction kept 12 bases outside the gene matches. The CDR3: CASKARGGPTDTQYF. The CDR3 nucleotides are TGTGCCTCCAAAGCCCGGGGGGGCCCCACAGATACGCAGTATTTT.

This chain uses TRBV14 with TRBJ1-1; D is uncertain. The V end lost 1 base, the J end lost 5 bases, and 14 bases lay between the germline ends. The CDR3 runs 15 residues. Per germline, CDR1 SGHDN and CDR2 FVKESK. The CDR3 loop reads CASSQVSVRGTEAFF. The CDR3 nucleotides read TGTGCCAGCAGCCAAGTGTCAGTACGCGGGACTGAAGCTTTCTTT.

This clone showed up just a few times. The rearrangement links TRBV29-1 to TRBJ1-4; 10 bases align to TRBD1. V was pared by 6 bases and J by 6 bases, with 7 bases of the junction left unmatched. The CDR3 totals 14 residues. Germline V lookup: CDR1 SQVTM, CDR2 ANQGSEA. The DNA of the CDR3 is TGCAGCGTAGCCGGGACAGGGGAAGATGAAAAACTGTTTTTT. This codes for CSVAGTGEDEKLFF.

This chain links TRBV5-1 with TRBJ1-5, with D unresolved. The germline V gene has CDR1 SGHRS and CDR2 YFSETQ. CDR3 length equals 16 residues. Deletions cut 0 bases from V and 5 bases from J, with 15 bases between. In DNA, the CDR3 is TGCGCCAGCAGCTTGGAACCGTTGAGAATGGATCAGCCCCAGCATTTT. The encoded protein is CASSLEPLRMDQPQHF.

CDR3 residues: CASSYSISASGETQYF. In DNA, the CDR3 is TGTGCCAGCAGTTACTCGATCTCGGCTAGCGGAGAGACCCAGTACTTC. The chain is built from TRBV6-5 and TRBJ2-5; TRBD2 aligns across 7 bases. V shed 0 bases, J shed 4 bases, and the junction held 8 bases outside the gene matches. Germline CDR1 and CDR2: MNHEY and SVGAGI. The CDR3 sequence is 16 residues long.